This T cell receptor beta chain was sequenced during a study of cytomegalovirus exposure and HLA in healthy donors. The PCR contained 60 Vbeta and 13 Jbeta primers. Profiling relied on immunoSEQ multiplex PCR, and the TCRdb table lists in-frame clones only, not all of them. The sample lists 90,000 to 120,000 clones, 74% occurring once. General observations from the study: TCR association rates varied by HLA locus in a later analysis, with DRB1 highest and HLA-C lowest. Researchers catalogued approximately 170 TCR beta chains as cytomegalovirus-associated. Accurate predictions that matched the HLA-A and HLA-B alleles of most subjects were reportedly made from TCR beta sequences.

This clone was observed a few times. Its target is unknown. The receptor was derived from a woman aged 40-49 years in good health and CMV-seropositive. The material sequenced was PBMCs.

The CDR3, as DNA: TGTGCCAGCAGCGACCGGGACATCCCCTACGAGCAGTACTTC. It yields the protein CASSDRDIPYEQYF. The V and J genes are TRBV9 and TRBJ2-7; D perhaps matches TRBD1 (6 bases). Trimming removed 3 bases from V and 2 bases from J, with 12 bases in between. Germline V gene data show CDR1 as SGDLS and CDR2 as YYNGEE. This CDR3 spans 14 amino acids.